One T cell receptor beta chain is described in this entry. Its cognate antigen is unknown. What was amplified from RNA transcripts were TCR beta CDR3 regions. During a first-round RT-PCR of the TCR CDR3, the HTBI primer set was used. MiXCR, run by TCRdb on the multiplex PCR reads, gives a single entry per CDR3 protein. The sample gives roughly 290,000 distinct CDR3 sequences, roughly 15% of which show up once; almost 8% is in the top ten. This sample is drawn from a study of T cells in Graves' hyperthyroidism and ophthalmopathy. V gave up 2 bases and J gave up 2 bases, with 7 bases separating them. Germline CDR1 and CDR2: LNHDA and SQIVND (reference sequence). CDR3 length: 14 residues. The hyperthyroidism patients had all been newly diagnosed, and their disease duration was under 2 months. Their ages ranged from 18 to 65 years. Study outcomes and limitations: Ophthalmopathy prediction by the model preceded onset by a median approximately 6.1 months.

Sample: blood. The origin of this receptor is a woman aged 30 to 39 with Graves' hyperthyroidism that later progressed to Graves' ophthalmopathy. The rearrangement links TRBV19 to TRBJ1-5; D call uncertain. This chain's CDR3 is CASSIMVGNQPQHF. The CDR3 region has the DNA TGTGCCAGTAGTATAATGGTTGGCAATCAGCCCCAGCATTTT.